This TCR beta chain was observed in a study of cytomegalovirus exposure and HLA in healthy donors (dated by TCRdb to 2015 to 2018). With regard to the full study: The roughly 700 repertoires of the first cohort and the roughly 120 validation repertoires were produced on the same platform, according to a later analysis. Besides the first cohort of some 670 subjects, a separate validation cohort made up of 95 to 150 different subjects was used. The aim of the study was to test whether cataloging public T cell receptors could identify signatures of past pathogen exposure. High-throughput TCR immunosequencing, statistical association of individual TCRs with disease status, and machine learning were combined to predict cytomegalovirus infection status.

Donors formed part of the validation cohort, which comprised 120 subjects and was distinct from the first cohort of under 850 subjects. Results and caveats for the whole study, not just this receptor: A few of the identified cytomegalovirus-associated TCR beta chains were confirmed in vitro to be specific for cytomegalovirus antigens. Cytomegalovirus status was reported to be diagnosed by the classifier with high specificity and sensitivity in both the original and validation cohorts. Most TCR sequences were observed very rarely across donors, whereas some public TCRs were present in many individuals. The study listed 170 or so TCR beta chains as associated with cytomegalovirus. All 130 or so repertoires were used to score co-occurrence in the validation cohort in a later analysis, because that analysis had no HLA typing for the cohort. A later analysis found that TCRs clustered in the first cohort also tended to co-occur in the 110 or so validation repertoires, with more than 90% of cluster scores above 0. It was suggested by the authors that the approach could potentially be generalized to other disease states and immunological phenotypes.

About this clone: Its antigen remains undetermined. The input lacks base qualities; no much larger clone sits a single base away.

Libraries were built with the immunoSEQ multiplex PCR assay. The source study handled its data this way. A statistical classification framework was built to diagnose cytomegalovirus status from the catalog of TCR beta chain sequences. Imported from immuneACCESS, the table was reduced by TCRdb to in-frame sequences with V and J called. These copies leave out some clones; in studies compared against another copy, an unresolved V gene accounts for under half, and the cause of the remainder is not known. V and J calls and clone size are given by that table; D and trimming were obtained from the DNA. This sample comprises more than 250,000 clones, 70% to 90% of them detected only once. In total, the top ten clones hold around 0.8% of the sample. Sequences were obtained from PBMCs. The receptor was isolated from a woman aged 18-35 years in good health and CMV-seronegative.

The sequenced DNA: TGTGCCAGCAGCCTGGGCCCTCGGGAGACCCAGTACTTC. Its amino acids are CASSLGPRETQYF. The V and J genes are TRBV14 and TRBJ2-5; confidence is insufficient to name the D gene. The junction carries 11 bases between V and J, which are trimmed by 4 bases and 5 bases respectively. The cysteine opens and the phenylalanine closes a CDR3 of 13 amino acids. The sequence is cut down to CDR3 DNA, 39 bases in frame from base 1. CDR1 and CDR2 (SGHDN, FVKESK) derive from the germline V gene.